This T cell receptor beta chain is from a study of blood T cell repertoires in COVID-19. The CDR3 length is 14 residues. The V and J ends lost 0 bases and 5 bases, in that order; junction bases with no gene match: 3. Germline loops: CDR1 LGHDT, CDR2 YNNKEL (reference sequence). The repertoire was sequenced with immunoSEQ multiplex PCR; TCRdb's copy has only in-frame clones and lacks some. Found here are just over 300,000 clones, 85% to 90% of them singletons; the top ten hold 1.5% to 2%. Sequencing was done on a sample of peripheral blood. This chain links TRBV3-1 (or the pseudogene TRBV3-2) with TRBJ2-5, with 7 bases that match TRBD2. The TCR was taken from a woman in her thirties with COVID-19, enrolled during active disease. The CDR3 nucleotides are TGTGCCAGCAGCCAAGATTACGGGGGGGAGACCCAGTACTTC. Its protein is CASSQDYGGETQYF.